These 20 T cell receptor beta chains were all obtained from the same sample, sequenced in a study of shared clonotypes between healthy human individuals. Clones were sequenced by immunoSEQ multiplex PCR, and TCRdb holds only the in-frame ones, with some missing. The table shows some 500,000 clones, with 90% to 97% occurring only once. Sequenced sample: naive CD4+ T cells sorted from blood. Subset specified: CD45RA+ positively selected. The receptors shown here come from a woman under 40 in good health.

The chain has TRBV6-1 and TRBJ1-1; perhaps TRBD1 as D (5 bases). Deletions cut 1 base from V and 6 bases from J, with 21 bases between. Germline V gene lookup returns CDR1 MNHNS and CDR2 SASEGT. CDR3 length equals 17 residues. The CDR3 sequence: CASSEGWGSRVNSEAFF. Written as DNA, the CDR3 is TGTGCCAGCAGTGAAGGGTGGGGTAGCAGGGTTAACTCTGAAGCTTTCTTT.

The chain links TRBV5-1 to TRBJ2-7; D is perhaps TRBD1 or TRBD2 (5 bases each). V was cut by 7 bases and J by 3 bases, with 14 bases left in between. Germline V gene data show CDR1 as SGHRS and CDR2 as YFSETQ. The CDR3 has 13 amino acids. The CDR3 nucleotides are TGCGCCAGCGGAGGCAGGGAGAACTACGAGCAGTACTTC. It is translated as CASGGRENYEQYF.

CDR3: CASSQDGGTTGELFF. Written as DNA, the CDR3 is TGCGCCAGCAGCCAAGACGGCGGGACGACCGGGGAGCTGTTTTTT. V and J are TRBV4-1 and TRBJ2-2, with D possibly matching TRBD2 (6 bases). From germline, CDR1 is MGHRA and CDR2 YSYEKL. Trimming pared 0 bases from V and 5 bases from J, leaving 10 bases between. This CDR3 is 15 amino acids long.

The chain couples TRBV6-5 to TRBJ2-7; 12 bases fit TRBD2. The ends lost 5 bases at V and 3 bases at J; junction bases unmatched: 5. The CDR3 extends over 15 amino acids. CDR1 is MNHEY and CDR2 is SVGAGI in the germline V gene. CDR3 region: CASSTGLAGSYEQYF. CDR3 sequence (DNA): TGTGCCAGCAGTACCGGACTAGCGGGAAGCTACGAGCAGTACTTC.

J is TRBJ1-3 and V is TRBV5-4; D call uncertain. CDR1 SGHNT and CDR2 YYREEE come from the germline V gene (reference sequence). V lost 4 bases and J lost 2, with 4 bases in between. This CDR3 is 12 amino acids long. The CDR3 DNA reads TGTGCCAGCAGCGCCCCTGGAAACACCATATATTTT. The encoded protein is CASSAPGNTIYF. Filled out from reference TRBV5-4 and TRBJ1-3, the complete variable domain reads ETGVTQSPTHLIKTRGQQVTLRCSSQSGHNTVSWYQQALGQGPQFIFQYYREEENGRGNFPPRFSGLQFPNYSSELNVNALELDDSALYLCASSAPGNTIYFGEGSWLTVV.

A single count supports this clone. The rearrangement links TRBV28 to TRBJ2-7; D might be TRBD2 (5 bases). Per the germline V gene, CDR1 is MDHEN and CDR2 is SYDVKM. This CDR3 contains 15 residues. The V end lost 4 bases, the J end lost 0 bases, and 13 bases lay between the germline ends. In DNA form, the CDR3 reads TGTGCCAGCAGTTCCGGGATTTCCAGCTCCTACGAGCAGTACTTC. Translating gives CASSSGISSSYEQYF.

This clone appeared once. This rearrangement joins TRBV28 to TRBJ2-1; D remains ambiguous. The germline V gene has CDR1 MDHEN and CDR2 SYDVKM. The ends were cut back, 2 bases at V and 5 bases at J, with 10 bases in the middle. The length of the CDR3 is 14 residues. In nucleotides, the CDR3 is TGTGCCAGCAGTTTAGACGGTGCTCACAATGAGCAGTTCTTC. This translates into CASSLDGAHNEQFF.

V gene TRBV7-2 combines with J gene TRBJ1-1; 7 bases align to TRBD1. The trim removed 5 bases at V and 1 base at J, leaving 4 bases unmatched. The CDR3 extends over 14 amino acids. Looked up from germline, CDR1 is SGHTA and CDR2 is FQGNSA. Written as DNA, the CDR3 is TGTGCCAGCAGCCGACAGGGCCAGAACACTGAAGCTTTCTTT. As protein: CASSRQGQNTEAFF.

V usage is TRBV2 and J usage is TRBJ2-1; possibly TRBD1 or TRBD2 for D (5 bases each). V gave up 4 bases and J gave up 14 bases, with 15 bases separating them. Germline V gene sequence: CDR1 SNHLY, CDR2 FYNNEI. The CDR3 consists of 12 residues. The CDR3 region is CASSGDPPPEFF. CDR3 nucleotide sequence: TGTGCCAGCAGTGGGGACCCCCCCCCTGAGTTCTTC.

The V gene is TRBV7-7, the J gene TRBJ2-5; D perhaps matches TRBD1 (5 bases). V was trimmed by 8 bases and J by 2 bases, leaving 12 bases between them. Germline lookup yields CDR1 SSHAT and CDR2 FNYEAQ (reference sequence). The CDR3 spans 13 residues. The DNA for the CDR3 is TGTGCCAGCGGGAAGGGGCAGCAAGAGACCCAGTACTTC. Its protein product is CASGKGQQETQYF.

This chain links TRBV28 with TRBJ2-5; 9 bases are shared with TRBD1. The CDR3 length is 17 residues. Trimming cost V 5 bases and J 4 bases; bases outside gene matches: 14. Germline V CDR1 and CDR2: MDHEN, SYDVKM. The CDR3 spells CASSRPGQGRSGETQYF. CDR3 coding DNA: TGTGCCAGCAGTCGACCGGGACAGGGTCGTAGCGGAGAGACCCAGTACTTC.

The V gene is TRBV5-1, the J gene TRBJ2-7; a weak D match, TRBD1 (6 bases). This CDR3 comprises 15 residues. Per germline, CDR1 SGHRS and CDR2 YFSETQ. The V gene lost 3 bases and the J gene lost 2 bases, with 15 bases spanning the gap. CDR3 amino acids: CASSSRQALPYEQYF. The CDR3, as DNA: TGCGCCAGCAGCTCAAGACAGGCCCTCCCCTACGAGCAGTACTTC.

A single count supports this clone. The chain recombines TRBV30 with TRBJ2-5, with 10 bases matching TRBD1. The V segment lost 0 bases and the J segment 5 bases; nucleotides outside the gene matches: 3. Germline values: CDR1 GTSNPN, CDR2 SVGIG (reference sequence). This CDR3 region has 14 residues. The CDR3 here is CAWSVGTGVETQYF. The CDR3 DNA follows: TGTGCCTGGAGTGTAGGGACAGGGGTCGAGACCCAGTACTTC.

V gene TRBV4-2 combines with J gene TRBJ2-3, with 7 nucleotides matching TRBD1. The V gene end was trimmed by 0 bases and the J gene end by 0 bases; junction bases not matched to a gene: 3. The CDR3 extends over 16 amino acids. Germline V lookup: CDR1 LGHNA, CDR2 YNFKEQ. The CDR3 bases are TGTGCCAGCAGCCAAGACCGGGACAGAAGCACAGATACGCAGTATTTT. The encoded protein is CASSQDRDRSTDTQYF.

This clone was seen just once. This chain uses TRBV27 with TRBJ2-7, with 12 bases lining up with TRBD2. Germline loops: CDR1 MNHEY, CDR2 SMNVEV (reference sequence). V gave up 6 bases and J gave up 6 bases; unmatched junction bases: 12. The CDR3 is 16 amino acids. The CDR3 DNA sequence: TGTGCCAGCAGGCACTCCGGGACTAGCGGGTTATCCGAGCAGTACTTC. Protein product: CASRHSGTSGLSEQYF.

This chain links TRBV10-2 with TRBJ2-6; TRBD1 aligns across 10 bases. This CDR3 has 15 amino acids. The junction had 3 bases not matched to a gene; V was cut back by 6 bases and J by 4 bases. Germline assignment: CDR1 WSHSY and CDR2 SAAADI. The CDR3, as DNA: TGCGCCAGCAGCGGGACAGGGGTGGGGGCCAACGTCCTGACTTTC. This translates into CASSGTGVGANVLTF.

The gene calls are TRBV5-4 and TRBJ2-1; 7 nucleotides line up with TRBD2. The CDR3 contains 16 residues. Germline V lookup: CDR1 SGHNT, CDR2 YYREEE (reference sequence). V was clipped by 4 bases and J by 4 bases; unmatched bases: 11. The CDR3, as DNA: TGTGCCAGCAGCCTTCCTACTAGCGTACGATACAATGAGCAGTTCTTC. Protein sequence: CASSLPTSVRYNEQFF.

The chain uses TRBV2 and TRBJ1-2; 8 bases match TRBD1. There are 15 residues in the CDR3. CDR1 is SNHLY and CDR2 is FYNNEI in the germline V gene. V gave up 1 base and J gave up 1 base; unmatched junction bases: 2. In DNA, the CDR3 is TGTGCCAGCAGTGAAGGGGGACAGGTTAACTATGGCTACACCTTC. This encodes CASSEGGQVNYGYTF.

This clone was seen a single time. This chain links TRBV28 with TRBJ1-5; TRBD1 might be the D (6 bases). This CDR3 spans 14 amino acids. Trimming removed 8 bases from V and 2 bases from J, with 13 bases in between. Germline V CDR1 and CDR2: MDHEN, SYDVKM. CDR3 loop: CASRVRQGNQPQHF. The CDR3 nucleotides are TGTGCCAGCCGAGTACGACAGGGCAATCAGCCCCAGCATTTT.

This clone is a singleton in its sample. CDR3 nucleotides: TGTGCCAGCAGTTCTGACAGTTCCTCCTACGAGCAGTACTTC. Its protein is CASSSDSSSYEQYF. V is TRBV6-5 and J is TRBJ2-5; D might be TRBD1 (5 bases). The end of the DNA is better explained by TRBJ2-7, so the J call may be wrong. The length of the CDR3 is 14 residues. CDR1 and CDR2 (germline): MNHEY, SVGAGI.